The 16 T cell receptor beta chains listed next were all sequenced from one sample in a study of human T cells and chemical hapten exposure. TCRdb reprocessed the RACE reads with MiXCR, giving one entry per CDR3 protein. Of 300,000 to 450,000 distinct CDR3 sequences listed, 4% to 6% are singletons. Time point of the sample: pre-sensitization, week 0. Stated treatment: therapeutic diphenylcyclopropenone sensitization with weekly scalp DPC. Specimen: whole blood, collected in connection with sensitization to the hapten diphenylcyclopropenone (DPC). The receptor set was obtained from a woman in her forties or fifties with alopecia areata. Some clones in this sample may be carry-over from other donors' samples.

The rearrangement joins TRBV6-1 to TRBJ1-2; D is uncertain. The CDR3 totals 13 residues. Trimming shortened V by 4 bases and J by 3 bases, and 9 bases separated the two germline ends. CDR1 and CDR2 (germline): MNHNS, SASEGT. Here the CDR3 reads CASSAMGDYGYTF. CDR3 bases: TGTGCCAGCAGTGCCATGGGTGACTATGGCTACACCTTC.

CDR3 residues: CASSLKVGGVSNQPQHF. CDR3 sequence (DNA): TGTGCCAGCAGCTTGAAGGTGGGGGGCGTGAGCAATCAGCCCCAGCATTTT. The V and J genes are TRBV28 and TRBJ1-5; D is possibly TRBD1 (6 bases). Germline V gives CDR1 MDHEN, CDR2 SYDVKM. The CDR3 length is 17 residues. Between the trimmed V and J ends, which lost 6 bases and 1 base, there was a span of 19 bases.

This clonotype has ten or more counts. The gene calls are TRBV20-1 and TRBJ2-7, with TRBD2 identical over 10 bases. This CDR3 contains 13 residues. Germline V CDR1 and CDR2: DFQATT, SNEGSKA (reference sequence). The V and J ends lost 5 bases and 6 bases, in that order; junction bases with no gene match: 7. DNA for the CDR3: TGCAGTGCTCCTAGCGGGAGACGATCCGAGCAGTACTTC. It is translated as CSAPSGRRSEQYF.

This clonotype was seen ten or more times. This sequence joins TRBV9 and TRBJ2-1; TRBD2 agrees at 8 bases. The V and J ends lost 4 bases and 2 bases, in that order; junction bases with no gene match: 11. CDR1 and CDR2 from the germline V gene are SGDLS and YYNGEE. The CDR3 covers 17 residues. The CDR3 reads CASSPSDAGGAYNEQFF. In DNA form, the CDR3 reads TGTGCCAGCAGCCCCAGTGATGCCGGGGGGGCCTACAATGAGCAGTTCTTC.

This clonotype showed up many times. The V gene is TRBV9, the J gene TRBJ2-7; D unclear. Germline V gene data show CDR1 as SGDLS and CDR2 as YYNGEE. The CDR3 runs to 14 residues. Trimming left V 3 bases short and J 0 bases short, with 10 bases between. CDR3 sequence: CASSADPDSYEQYF. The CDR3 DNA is TGTGCCAGCAGCGCGGACCCGGACTCCTACGAGCAGTACTTC.

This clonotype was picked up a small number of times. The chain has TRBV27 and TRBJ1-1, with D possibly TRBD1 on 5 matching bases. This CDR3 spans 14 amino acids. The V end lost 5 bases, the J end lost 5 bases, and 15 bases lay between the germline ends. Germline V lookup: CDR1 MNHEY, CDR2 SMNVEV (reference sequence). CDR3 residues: CASSPGGSKTEAFF. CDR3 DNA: TGTGCCAGCAGTCCCGGGGGATCAAAAACTGAAGCTTTCTTT.

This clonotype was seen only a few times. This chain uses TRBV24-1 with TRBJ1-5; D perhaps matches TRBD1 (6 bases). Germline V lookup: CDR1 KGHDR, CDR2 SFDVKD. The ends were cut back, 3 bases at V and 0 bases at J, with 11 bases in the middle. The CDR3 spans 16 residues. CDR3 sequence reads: CATSDTTGISNQPQHF. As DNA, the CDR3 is TGTGCCACCAGTGATACTACAGGGATTAGCAATCAGCCCCAGCATTTT.

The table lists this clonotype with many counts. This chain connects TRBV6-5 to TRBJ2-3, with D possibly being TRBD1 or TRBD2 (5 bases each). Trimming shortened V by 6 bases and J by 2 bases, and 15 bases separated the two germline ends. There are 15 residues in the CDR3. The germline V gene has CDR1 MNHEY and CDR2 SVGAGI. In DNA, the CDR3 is TGTGCCAGCAGCCACCGGGACGGCCTCACAGATACGCAGTATTTT. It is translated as CASSHRDGLTDTQYF.

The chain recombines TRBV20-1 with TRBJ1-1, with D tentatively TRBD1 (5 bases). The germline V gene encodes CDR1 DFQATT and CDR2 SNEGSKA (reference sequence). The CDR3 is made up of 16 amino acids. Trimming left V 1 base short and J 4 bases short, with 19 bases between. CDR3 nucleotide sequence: TGCAGTGCTAGAGCGGGATTGGGGGGTCTCGGCACTGAAGCTTTCTTT. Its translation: CSARAGLGGLGTEAFF.

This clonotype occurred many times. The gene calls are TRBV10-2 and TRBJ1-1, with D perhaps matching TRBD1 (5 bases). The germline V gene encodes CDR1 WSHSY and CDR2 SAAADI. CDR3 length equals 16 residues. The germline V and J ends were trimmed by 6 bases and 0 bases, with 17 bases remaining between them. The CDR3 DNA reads TGCGCCAGCAGAACTTCCGGGACGGACATGAACACTGAAGCTTTCTTT. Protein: CASRTSGTDMNTEAFF.

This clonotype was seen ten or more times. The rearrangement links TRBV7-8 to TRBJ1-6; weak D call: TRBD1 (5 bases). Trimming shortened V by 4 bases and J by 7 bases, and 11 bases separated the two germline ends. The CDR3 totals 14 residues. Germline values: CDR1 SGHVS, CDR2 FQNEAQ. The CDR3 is CASSSADRNSPLHF. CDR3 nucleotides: TGTGCCAGCAGCTCAGCAGACAGAAATTCACCCCTCCACTTT.

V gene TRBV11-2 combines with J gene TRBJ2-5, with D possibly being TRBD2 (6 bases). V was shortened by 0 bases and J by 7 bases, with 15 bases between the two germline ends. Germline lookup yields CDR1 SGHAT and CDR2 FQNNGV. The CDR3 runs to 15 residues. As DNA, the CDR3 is TGTGCCAGCAGCTTAGAGCCTAGCGATCCAGGGACCCAGTACTTC. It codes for CASSLEPSDPGTQYF.

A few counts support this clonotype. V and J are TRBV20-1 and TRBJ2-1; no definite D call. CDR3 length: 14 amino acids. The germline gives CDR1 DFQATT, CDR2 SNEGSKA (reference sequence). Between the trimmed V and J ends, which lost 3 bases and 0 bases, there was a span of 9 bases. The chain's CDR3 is CSASVPSSYNEQFF. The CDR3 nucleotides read TGCAGTGCTAGTGTGCCTAGCTCCTACAATGAGCAGTTCTTC.

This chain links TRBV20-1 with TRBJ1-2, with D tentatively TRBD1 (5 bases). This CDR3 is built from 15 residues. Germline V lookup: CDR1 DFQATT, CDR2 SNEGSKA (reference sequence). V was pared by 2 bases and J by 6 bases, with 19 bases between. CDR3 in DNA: TGCAGTGCTAGAATGAGGGGCGCGTTAACCCATGGCTACACCTTC. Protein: CSARMRGALTHGYTF.

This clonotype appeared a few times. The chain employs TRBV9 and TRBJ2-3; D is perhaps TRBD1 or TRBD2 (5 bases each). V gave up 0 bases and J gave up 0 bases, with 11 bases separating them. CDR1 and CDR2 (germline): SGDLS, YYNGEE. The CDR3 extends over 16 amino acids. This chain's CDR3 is CASSVGGTVSTDTQYF. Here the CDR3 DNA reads TGTGCCAGCAGCGTAGGAGGGACGGTAAGCACAGATACGCAGTATTTT.

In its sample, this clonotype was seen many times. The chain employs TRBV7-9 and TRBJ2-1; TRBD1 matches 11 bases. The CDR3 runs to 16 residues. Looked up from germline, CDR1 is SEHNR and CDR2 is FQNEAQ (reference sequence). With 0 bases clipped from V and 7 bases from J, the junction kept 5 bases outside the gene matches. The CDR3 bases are TGTGCCAGCAGCTTAGCGCTGGGACAGGGGGTAAATGAGCAGTTCTTC. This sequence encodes CASSLALGQGVNEQFF.